This TCR beta chain was sequenced during a study of blood T cell repertoires in COVID-19. Study information: Both acute and convalescent COVID-19 samples were obtained from the United States, Italy and Spain. T cells, B-cell-depleted T cells, or PBMCs provided the cDNA or gDNA that served as material.

About this clone itself: The sample contains more than one DNA sequence encoding this CDR3.

In the original analysis: For nucleated cells, counts were estimated from reference gene primer amplification. Assay: immunoSEQ multiplex PCR; the TCRdb copy retains only in-frame clones and omits some. V and J calls and clone size follow that table, whereas D and trimming were derived from the DNA. The sample consists of 200,000 to 250,000 clones, about three quarters of them appearing once. Input material: peripheral blood. The receptor was isolated from a woman in her 70s with acute or convalescent COVID-19.

CDR3 in amino acids: CASSRDSSNYGYTF. CDR3 coding DNA: TGTGCCAGCTCGCGGGACAGCTCGAACTATGGCTACACCTTC. V usage is TRBV18 and J usage is TRBJ1-2, with 7 positions matching TRBD1. This CDR3 has 14 residues. V dropped 6 bases and J dropped 2; count of bases not matched to a gene: 6. In germline, CDR1 is KGHSH, CDR2 LQKENI.